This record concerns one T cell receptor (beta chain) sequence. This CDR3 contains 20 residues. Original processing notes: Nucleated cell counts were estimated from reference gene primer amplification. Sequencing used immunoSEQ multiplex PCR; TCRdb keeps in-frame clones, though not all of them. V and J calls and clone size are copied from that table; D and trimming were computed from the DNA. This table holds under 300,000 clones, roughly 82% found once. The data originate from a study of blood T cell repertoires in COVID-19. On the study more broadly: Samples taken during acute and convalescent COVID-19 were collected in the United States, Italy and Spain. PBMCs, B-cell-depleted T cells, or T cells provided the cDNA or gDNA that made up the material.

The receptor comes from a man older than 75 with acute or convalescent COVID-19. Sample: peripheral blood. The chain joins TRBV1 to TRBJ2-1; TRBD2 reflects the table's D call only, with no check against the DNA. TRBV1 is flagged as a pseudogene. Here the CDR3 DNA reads TGCACCAGCAGCCGGAACCCCGGGACTAGCGGGAGTAGGGCCTACAATGAGCAGTTCTTC. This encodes CTSSRNPGTSGSRAYNEQFF.